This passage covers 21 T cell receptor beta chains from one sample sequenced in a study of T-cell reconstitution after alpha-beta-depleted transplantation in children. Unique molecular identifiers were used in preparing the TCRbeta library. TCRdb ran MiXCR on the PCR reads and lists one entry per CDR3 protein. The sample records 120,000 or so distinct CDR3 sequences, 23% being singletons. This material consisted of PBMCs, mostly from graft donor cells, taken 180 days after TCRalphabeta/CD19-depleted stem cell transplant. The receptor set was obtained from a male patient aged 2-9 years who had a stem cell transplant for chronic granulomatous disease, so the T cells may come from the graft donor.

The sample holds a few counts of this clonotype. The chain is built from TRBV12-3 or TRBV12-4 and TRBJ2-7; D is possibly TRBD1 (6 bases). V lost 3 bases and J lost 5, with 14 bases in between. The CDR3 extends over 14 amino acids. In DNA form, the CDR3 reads TGTGCCAGCAGTTTTGGGGGCAGGGCTCACGAGCAGTACTTC. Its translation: CASSFGGRAHEQYF.

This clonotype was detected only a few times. CDR3 bases: TGTGCCAGCAGTTGGGGACCCCGGACGAACACTGAAGCTTTCTTT. This encodes CASSWGPRTNTEAFF. The genes are TRBV12-3 or TRBV12-4 and TRBJ1-1, with D perhaps TRBD1 (5 bases). Trimming cost V 4 bases and J 1 base, with 13 bases left between them. The length of the CDR3 is 15 residues.

The CDR3: CSARGAPAYEQYF. CDR3 sequence (DNA): TGCAGTGCTAGGGGGGCGCCGGCCTACGAGCAGTACTTC. The rearrangement links TRBV20-1 to TRBJ2-7; weak D call: TRBD1 (6 bases). Per germline, CDR1 DFQATT and CDR2 SNEGSKA (reference sequence). Trimming left V 3 bases short and J 2 bases short, with 11 bases between. The CDR3 has 13 amino acids.

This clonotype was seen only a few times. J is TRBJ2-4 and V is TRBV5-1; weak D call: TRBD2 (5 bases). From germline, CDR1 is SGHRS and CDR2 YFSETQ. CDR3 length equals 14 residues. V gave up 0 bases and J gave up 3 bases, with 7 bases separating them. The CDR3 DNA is TGCGCCAGCAGCTTGGACGGAGGCAAAAACATTCAGTACTTC. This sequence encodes CASSLDGGKNIQYF.

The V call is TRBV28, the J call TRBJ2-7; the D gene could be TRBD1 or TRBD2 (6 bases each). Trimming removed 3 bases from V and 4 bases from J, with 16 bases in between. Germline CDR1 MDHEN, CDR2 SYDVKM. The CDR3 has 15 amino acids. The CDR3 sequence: CASSLGGSVLYEQYF. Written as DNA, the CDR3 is TGTGCCAGCAGTTTGGGGGGCTCGGTCTTATACGAGCAGTACTTC. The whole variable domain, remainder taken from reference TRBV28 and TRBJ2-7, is DVKVTQSSRYLVKRTGEKVFLECVQDMDHENMFWYRQDPGLGLRLIYFSYDVKMKEKGDIPEGYSVSREKKERFSLILESASTNQTSMYLCASSLGGSVLYEQYFGPGTRLTVT.

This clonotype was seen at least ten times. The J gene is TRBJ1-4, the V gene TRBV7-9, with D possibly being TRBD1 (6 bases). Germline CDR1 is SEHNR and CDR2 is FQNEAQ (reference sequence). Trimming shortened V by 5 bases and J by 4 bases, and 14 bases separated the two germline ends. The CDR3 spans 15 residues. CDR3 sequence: CASSTGTRLNEKLFF. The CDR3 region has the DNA TGTGCCAGCAGCACAGGGACACGTCTTAATGAAAAACTGTTTTTT. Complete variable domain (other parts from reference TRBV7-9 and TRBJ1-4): DTGVSQNPRHKITKRGQNVTFRCDPISEHNRLYWYRQTLGQGPEFLTYFQNEAQLEKSRLLSDRFSAERPKGSFSTLEIQRTEQGDSAMYLCASSTGTRLNEKLFFGSGTQLSVL.

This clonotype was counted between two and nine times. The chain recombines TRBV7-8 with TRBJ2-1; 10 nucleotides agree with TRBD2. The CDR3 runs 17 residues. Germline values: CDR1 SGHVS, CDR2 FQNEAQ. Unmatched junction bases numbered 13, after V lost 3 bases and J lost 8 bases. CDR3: CASSFPRWGLASDEQFF. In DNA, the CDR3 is TGTGCCAGCAGCTTCCCTAGGTGGGGACTAGCGTCCGATGAGCAGTTCTTC.

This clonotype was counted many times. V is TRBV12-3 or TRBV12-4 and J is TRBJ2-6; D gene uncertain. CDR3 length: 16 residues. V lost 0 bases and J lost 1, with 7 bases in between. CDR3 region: CASSLAPKSGANVLTF. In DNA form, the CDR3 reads TGTGCCAGCAGTTTAGCGCCCAAATCTGGGGCCAACGTCCTGACTTTC.

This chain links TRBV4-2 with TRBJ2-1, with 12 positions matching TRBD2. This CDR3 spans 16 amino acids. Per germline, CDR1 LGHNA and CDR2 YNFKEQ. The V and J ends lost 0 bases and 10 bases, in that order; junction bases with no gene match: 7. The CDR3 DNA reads TGTGCCAGCAGCCAAGAGGTGACTAGCGGGGGACCCGAGCAGTTCTTC. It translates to CASSQEVTSGGPEQFF.

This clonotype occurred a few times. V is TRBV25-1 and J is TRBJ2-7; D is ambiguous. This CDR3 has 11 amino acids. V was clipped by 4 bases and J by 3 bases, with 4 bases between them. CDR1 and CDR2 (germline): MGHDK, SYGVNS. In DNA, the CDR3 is TGTGCCAGCAGTGGGCTCTACGAGCAGTACTTC. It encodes CASSGLYEQYF.

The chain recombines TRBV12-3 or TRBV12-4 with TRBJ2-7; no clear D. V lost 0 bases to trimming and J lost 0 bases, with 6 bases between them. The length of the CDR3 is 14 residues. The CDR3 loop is CASSLAGPSYEQYF. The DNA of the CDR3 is TGTGCCAGCAGTTTAGCTGGTCCCTCCTACGAGCAGTACTTC.

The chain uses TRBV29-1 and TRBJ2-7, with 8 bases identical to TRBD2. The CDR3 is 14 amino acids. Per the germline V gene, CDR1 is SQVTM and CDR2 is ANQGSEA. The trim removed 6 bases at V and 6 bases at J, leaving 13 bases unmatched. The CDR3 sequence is CSVPESGGKSEQYF. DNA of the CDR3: TGCAGCGTCCCCGAAAGCGGGGGAAAAAGCGAGCAGTACTTC.

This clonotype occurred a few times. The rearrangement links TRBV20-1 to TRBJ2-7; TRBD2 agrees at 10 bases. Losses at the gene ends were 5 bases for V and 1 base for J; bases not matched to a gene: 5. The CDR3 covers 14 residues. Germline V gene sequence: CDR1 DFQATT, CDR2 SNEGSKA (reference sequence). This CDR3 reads CSAPRSGRSYEQYF. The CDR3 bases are TGCAGTGCTCCCCGTAGCGGGAGGTCCTACGAGCAGTACTTC.

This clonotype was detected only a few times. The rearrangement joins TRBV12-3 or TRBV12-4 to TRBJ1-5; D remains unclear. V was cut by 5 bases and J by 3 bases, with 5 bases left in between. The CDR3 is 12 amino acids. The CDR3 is CASSPDNQPQHF. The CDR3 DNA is TGTGCCAGCAGTCCTGACAATCAGCCCCAGCATTTT.

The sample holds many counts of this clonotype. The CDR3 loop reads CASSFGGQGTEAFF. The DNA of the CDR3 is TGTGCCAGCAGCTTTGGAGGGCAGGGTACTGAAGCTTTCTTT. The rearrangement links TRBV7-9 to TRBJ1-1, with D possibly matching TRBD1 (5 bases). V was clipped by 3 bases and J by 5 bases, with 13 bases between them. The germline V gene has CDR1 SEHNR and CDR2 FQNEAQ (reference sequence). The CDR3 extends over 14 amino acids.

CDR3 bases: TGCGCCAGCAGCTCGCGTTTTTTGGCTTCTATATCTTGGAGCAATCAGCCCCAGCATTTT. Translating gives CASSSRFLASISWSNQPQHF. V usage is TRBV5-1 and J usage is TRBJ1-5; D is undetermined. The germline V and J ends were trimmed by 3 bases and 1 base, with 26 bases remaining between them. CDR3 length equals 20 residues. Germline V gene data show CDR1 as SGHRS and CDR2 as YFSETQ.

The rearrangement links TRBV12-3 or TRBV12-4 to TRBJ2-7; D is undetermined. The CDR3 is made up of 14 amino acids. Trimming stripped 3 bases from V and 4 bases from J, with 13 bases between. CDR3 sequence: CASSFWREVYEQYF. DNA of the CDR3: TGTGCCAGCAGTTTCTGGCGAGAGGTATACGAGCAGTACTTC.

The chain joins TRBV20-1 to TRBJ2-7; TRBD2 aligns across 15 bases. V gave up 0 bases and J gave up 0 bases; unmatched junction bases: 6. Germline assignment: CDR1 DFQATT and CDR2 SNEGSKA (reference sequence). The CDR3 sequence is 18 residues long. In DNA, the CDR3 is TGCAGTGCTAGAGAAGGGACTAGCGGGGGGCCGAGCTCCTACGAGCAGTACTTC. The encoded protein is CSAREGTSGGPSSYEQYF.

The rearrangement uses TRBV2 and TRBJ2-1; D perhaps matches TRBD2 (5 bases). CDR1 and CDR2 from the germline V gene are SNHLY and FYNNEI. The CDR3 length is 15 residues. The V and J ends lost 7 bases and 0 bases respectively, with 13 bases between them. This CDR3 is CASTQERSSYNEQFF. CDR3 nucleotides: TGTGCCAGCACCCAGGAGCGGAGCTCCTACAATGAGCAGTTCTTC.

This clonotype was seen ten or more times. CDR3 in DNA: TGTGCCATCAGTGAGTCCTTGGGCAGGGATGGAAGCAATCAGCCCCAGCATTTT. Translation gives CAISESLGRDGSNQPQHF. The J gene is TRBJ1-5, the V gene TRBV10-3, with a tentative D call TRBD1 (5 bases). V was cut by 0 bases and J by 1 base, with 16 bases left in between. The germline gives CDR1 ENHRY, CDR2 SYGVKD. This CDR3 is 18 amino acids long.

As DNA, the CDR3 is TGTGCCAGCAGCGTAGAGAATTTGTGGGCAGGTCACAATGAGCAGTTCTTC. Translating it yields CASSVENLWAGHNEQFF. V is TRBV9 and J is TRBJ2-1; D call uncertain. Between the trimmed V and J ends, which lost 0 bases and 5 bases, there was a span of 18 bases. The V gene's germline CDR1 is SGDLS and CDR2 YYNGEE. This CDR3 contains 17 residues.